A single T cell receptor beta chain is shown here with its context. The antigen this receptor binds is unknown. No much larger clone exists at a distance of one base, and base qualities are not known. Systemically healthy Caucasian individuals from Russia, over 30 in total and aged roughly 6 to 100 years, were included as donors. Around 9.8 milliliters of peripheral blood were collected from each donor into EDTA-treated Vacutainer tubes. Ficoll-Paque density-gradient centrifugation was used to isolate PBMCs, with at least 7 million per sample. Total RNA, at least 5 micrograms per sample, was extracted from PBMCs with Trizol reagent. The percentages of naive CD45RAhigh/CD27high T cells were determined by flow cytometry on a PBMC aliquot from every donor. The library was obtained by 5' RACE. For sequencing, an Illumina HiSeq 2500 was employed. A second roughly 6 to 11 cycle PCR used a sample-barcoded 5' primer and a J-beta primer mix. A unique molecular identifier was introduced onto each TCR beta cDNA molecule by a template-switch 5' adaptor carrying 12 random nucleotides. Each sample yielded at least 3 million CDR3-containing paired-end reads. The Mint cDNA synthesis kit, primed by a TRBC-specific oligonucleotide, was used to synthesize first-strand cDNA from all RNA. Following uracil-DNA glycosylase treatment, all cDNA underwent a first 18-cycle PCR with the universal primers M1SS and BC2_uni_R. The published analysis was carried out like this. For normalization, 1 million high-quality reads, each with a distinct molecular identifier, were randomly selected from each sample. Instead of being binned into consensus sequences, reads with shared molecular identifiers were discarded. MiTCR, run with a Q25 quality threshold and the strictest error-elimination algorithm, handled CDR3 identification, clonotype clustering and error correction. Lower-bound total TCR beta diversity was estimated with a nonparametric unseen species model using Euler transformation. The public sequencing data were trimmed at Q25 with fastp and processed into clonotypes with MiXCR by TCRdb, which kept only in-frame beta chains. Identical CDR3 protein sequences are pooled into one entry, listed with their most common genes and DNA. The V and J calls shown here were made by TCRdb, not taken from the authors' results. This sample comprises about 540,000 distinct CDR3 sequences, around 24% of them detected only once. The ten largest clones capture approximately 8.7% of the sample.

The sample is drawn from a study of blood T cells in healthy people across ages (dated by TCRdb to the mid-2010s). About the investigation overall: In model experiments, roughly one uniquely barcoded TCR beta cDNA molecule per two T cells was captured by template switching. The study measured age-related changes in TCR beta repertoire diversity using deep sequencing normalized with unique cDNA molecular identifiers. The donors were split into four age groups: young (average about 16 years), middle-aged (39), aged (over 55) and long-lived (over 80). For two donors (one aged 18 to 29 and one aged 80 or older), the study analyzed two additional independent replicas of 1 million unique cDNA reads from the same blood draw. Overall results and qualifications from the work: There was a strong correlation between observed TCR beta diversity and the percentage of naive T cells measured by flow cytometry. Because profiling used bulk unsorted PBMCs, naive and antigen-experienced compartments could not be compared conclusively. Total diversity estimates from one million sequenced T cells were considered lower bounds and underestimates. As age increased, observed TCR beta diversity per million T cells dropped in a roughly linear way, and a significant reduction was already evident by age about 40. Compared with the aged group, the long-lived group had more naive CD4+ T cells, fewer expanded clones and increased TCR diversity, a pattern suggesting age selection. The CMV infection status of donors was not known, potentially confounding age-related changes in expanded clonotypes.

From the cysteine up to the phenylalanine, the CDR3 has a length of 16 residues. The sequence is cut down to CDR3 DNA, 48 bases in frame from base 1. For this chain, trimming is 0 bases at the V end and 4 bases at the J end, and the number of junction bases without a gene match is 8. CDR1 and CDR2, looked up from the germline V gene, are MNHEY and SVGEGT. This sample was shared with a second study, whose subject was T cells of mothers and their children. The second study's authors report: Nine systemically healthy Caucasian individuals, comprising three mothers and their six children, were included as donors. cDNA synthesis used all of the extracted RNA, with around 1.5 ug of RNA in each 15 ul reaction. In the second PCR, the M1S primer introduced both the sample barcodes and 2-4 random nucleotides. Over 9.5 million TCR beta CDR3 reads came from each mother, compared with some 3 million reads from each child. In both related and unrelated pairs, thymic selection shapes the output of TCR recombination in a similar way, with inherited differences having only a minor effect. Normalized repertoire overlap was always slightly but never significantly higher in related than unrelated mother-child pairs. No persistent microchimeric T cell clones were detected, at a sensitivity of roughly 99 clones per million clonotypes. The study used deep NGS to compare TCR beta repertoires of mothers and children, seeking features distinguishing related mother-child pairs from unrelated individuals. Mothers averaged roughly 40 +/- 4 years of age and children averaged about 12 +/- 4 years. Libraries were sequenced on Illumina HiSeq 2000 with 100+100 nt paired-end reads after adapter ligation with NEBNext reagents. Mother and child libraries were prepared a month apart and sequenced in separate runs to prevent cross-contamination. For each donor, somewhere between 500,000 and 2,000,000 distinct TCR beta clonotypes were identified. Naive TCR beta clonotypes were estimated from low-frequency clonotypes matched to each donor's FACS-determined naive share, without sorting.

This sequence uses TRBV6-2 or TRBV6-3 and TRBJ2-7; 8 central nucleotides agree with TRBD1. This receptor was obtained from a boy aged 10-17 years in good health. Sequencing was performed on blood. The bases read TGTGCCAGCAGTTACTCCAGGACAGGGTATACTTACGAGCAGTACTTC. Translated, it gives CASSYSRTGYTYEQYF.